These 12 T cell receptor beta chains originate from one sample sequenced in a study of blood T cell repertoires in COVID-19. Profiled with immunoSEQ multiplex PCR; TCRdb holds only in-frame clones, not every one. This sample has about 250,000 clones, with over 70% found just once. The sequencing sample was made of peripheral blood. These receptors all stem from a woman older than 75 with acute or convalescent COVID-19.

V gene TRBV6-6 combines with J gene TRBJ2-7; 9 bases line up with TRBD1. The CDR3 has 15 residues. CDR1 and CDR2 from the germline V gene are MNHNY and SVGAGI (reference sequence). V shed 2 bases, J shed 6 bases, and the junction held 8 bases outside the gene matches. CDR3 sequence: CASSYPDRGVAEQYF. Written as DNA, the CDR3 is TGTGCCAGCAGTTACCCTGACAGGGGGGTGGCCGAGCAGTACTTC.

V usage is TRBV18 and J usage is TRBJ1-2; 10 nucleotides align to TRBD1. This CDR3 region has 15 residues. Germline V gene lookup returns CDR1 KGHSH and CDR2 LQKENI. V lost 1 base to trimming and J lost 6 bases; unmatched junction nucleotides: 5. The CDR3 reads CASSPQRTGGHGYTF. CDR3 sequence (DNA): TGTGCCAGCTCACCACAAAGGACAGGGGGTCATGGCTACACCTTC.

CDR3 bases: TGTGCCATCAGTGAGGCCACAGGTGTTTATCAGCCCCAGCATTTT. Translating it yields CAISEATGVYQPQHF. The rearrangement links TRBV10-3 to TRBJ1-5; D is possibly TRBD1 (5 bases). The V gene lost 2 bases and the J gene lost 5 bases, with 13 bases spanning the gap. The germline V gene encodes CDR1 ENHRY and CDR2 SYGVKD. The CDR3 consists of 15 residues.

V usage is TRBV12-3 or TRBV12-4 and J usage is TRBJ1-1; TRBD1 might be the D (5 bases). The V end was cut by 6 bases, the J end by 11 bases, with 16 bases between. The CDR3 consists of 12 residues. CDR3 in DNA: TGTGCCAGCAGCCTGGGGCAGGGTCGGGCTTTCTTT. Encoded protein: CASSLGQGRAFF.

The chain has TRBV6-5 and TRBJ2-2; 11 bases match TRBD2. V gave up 0 bases and J gave up 10 bases; unmatched junction bases: 7. CDR1 and CDR2 (germline): MNHEY, SVGAGI. This CDR3 comprises 16 residues. CDR3 sequence: CASSYSRTSGREELFF. The CDR3, as DNA: TGTGCCAGCAGTTACTCCAGGACTAGCGGGCGCGAGGAGCTGTTTTTT.

J is TRBJ2-4 and V is TRBV4-1, with 10 bases matching TRBD2. V lost 4 bases and J lost 6; bases outside the gene matches: 9. This CDR3 is 16 amino acids long. Germline values: CDR1 MGHRA, CDR2 YSYEKL. CDR3 bases: TGCGCCAGCAGCCTAATCCTAGCGGGAGTGGGAAACATTCAGTACTTC. This sequence encodes CASSLILAGVGNIQYF.

This chain links TRBV5-1 with TRBJ2-4, with 11 nucleotides matching TRBD1. CDR1 and CDR2 from the germline V gene are SGHRS and YFSETQ. This CDR3 has 15 residues. The ends lost 3 bases at V and 7 bases at J; junction bases unmatched: 6. The CDR3 loop reads CASSSSGTGGNIQYF. In nucleotides, the CDR3 is TGCGCCAGCAGCTCCTCCGGGACAGGGGGGAACATTCAGTACTTC. Complete variable domain (other parts from reference TRBV5-1 and TRBJ2-4): KAGVTQTPRYLIKTRGQQVTLSCSPISGHRSVSWYQQTPGQGLQFLFEYFSETQRNKGNFPGRFSGRQFSNSRSEMNVSTLELGDSALYLCASSSSGTGGNIQYFGAGTRLSVL.

The chain carries TRBV10-3 and TRBJ2-2; 10 bases agree with TRBD2. The germline V gene has CDR1 ENHRY and CDR2 SYGVKD. After removal of 8 bases from V and 4 bases from J, the junction contained 10 bases not matched to a gene. The CDR3 extends over 16 amino acids. The CDR3 sequence: CAISFTSGDLTGELFF. The CDR3 nucleotides read TGTGCCATCTCTTTCACTAGCGGGGACCTCACCGGGGAGCTGTTTTTT.

The CDR3 here is CATSRGGQATNYGYTF. CDR3 nucleotide sequence: TGTGCCACCAGCCGCGGGGGGCAGGCCACTAACTATGGCTACACCTTC. V and J are TRBV15 and TRBJ1-2; maybe TRBD1 (6 bases). The CDR3 loop spans 16 amino acids. CDR1 LNHNV and CDR2 YYDKDF come from the germline V gene (reference sequence). Trimming took off 5 bases at V and 0 bases at J, with 16 bases between the two ends. Full variable domain (rest looked up from reference TRBV15 and TRBJ1-2): DAMVIQNPRYQVTQFGKPVTLSCSQTLNHNVMYWYQQKSSQAPKLLFHYYDKDFNNEADTPDNFQSRRPNTSFCFLDIRSPGLGDTAMYLCATSRGGQATNYGYTFGSGTRLTVV.

This chain joins TRBV19 and TRBJ1-3; 11 nucleotides line up with TRBD1. The CDR3 has 15 residues. Germline CDR1 LNHDA, CDR2 SQIVND (reference sequence). V lost 7 bases and J lost 7; bases outside the gene matches: 9. CDR3 protein: CASKPDRGLGNTIYF. The CDR3 bases are TGTGCCAGTAAACCGGACAGGGGGCTCGGGAACACCATATATTTT.

The chain couples TRBV6-2 or TRBV6-3 to TRBJ1-2, with D perhaps matching TRBD1 (6 bases). The CDR3 extends over 19 amino acids. Germline V lookup: CDR1 MNHEY, CDR2 SVGEGT. V shed 5 bases and J shed 0 bases, with 25 bases lying between them. The CDR3 coding sequence is TGTGCCAGCAGTCGGGCCGGGACCCCCCGGGGACACTCTAACTATGGCTACACCTTC. Residues: CASSRAGTPRGHSNYGYTF.

CDR3 amino acids: CSASSVALAPLHF. The CDR3 nucleotides are TGCAGTGCTAGTTCGGTAGCATTGGCACCCCTCCACTTT. The chain has TRBV20-1 and TRBJ1-6; D is uncertain. The germline CDR1 and CDR2 sequences are DFQATT and SNEGSKA (reference sequence). V lost 3 bases and J 11 bases, leaving 14 bases between the germline ends. CDR3 size: 13 residues.